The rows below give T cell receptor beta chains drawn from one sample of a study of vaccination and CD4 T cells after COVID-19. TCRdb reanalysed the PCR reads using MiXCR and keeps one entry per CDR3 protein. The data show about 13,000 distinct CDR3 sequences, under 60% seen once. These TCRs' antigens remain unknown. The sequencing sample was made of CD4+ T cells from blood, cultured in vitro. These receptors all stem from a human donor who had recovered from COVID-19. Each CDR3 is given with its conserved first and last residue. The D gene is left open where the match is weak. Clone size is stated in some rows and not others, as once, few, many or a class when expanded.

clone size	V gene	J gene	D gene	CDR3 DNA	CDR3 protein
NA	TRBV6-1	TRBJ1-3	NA	TGTGCCAGCAGGGCAGGGGGAAACACCATATATTTT	CASRAGGNTIYF
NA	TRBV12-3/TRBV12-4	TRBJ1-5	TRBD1	TGTGCCAGCAGTTTTAGGGTTCGGTTCGTTGGGACAGCTCATAGCAATCAGCCCCAGCATTTT	CASSFRVRFVGTAHSNQPQHF
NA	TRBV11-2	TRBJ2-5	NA	TGTGCCAGCAGCTTACCAGGAGGGACCCAGTACTTC	CASSLPGGTQYF
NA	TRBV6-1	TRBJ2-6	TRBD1	TGTGCCAGCAGTGAAGCACAGGGGGATGGGGCCAACGTCCTGACTTTC	CASSEAQGDGANVLTF
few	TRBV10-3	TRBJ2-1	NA	TGTGCCATCAGTGTCCAGGAGGTTGAGCAGTTCTTC	CAISVQEVEQFF
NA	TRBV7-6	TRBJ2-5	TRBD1	TGTGCCAGCAGCCCAACGACGGACTGGACAGGGGGAGAGACCCAGTACTTC	CASSPTTDWTGGETQYF
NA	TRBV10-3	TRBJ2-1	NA	TGTGCCATCAGTGGAACGAATCGAGGATACAATGAGCAGTTCTTC	CAISGTNRGYNEQFF
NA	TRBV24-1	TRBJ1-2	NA	TGTGCCACCAGTGGCCAGGGCTATGGCTACACCTTC	CATSGQGYGYTF
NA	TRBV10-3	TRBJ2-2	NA	TGTGCCATCAGTGCGGCCGGGGAGCTGTTTTTT	CAISAAGELFF
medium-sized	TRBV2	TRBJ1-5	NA	TGTGCCAGCAGTGACGTCCTTAGCAATCAGCCCCAGCATTTT	CASSDVLSNQPQHF
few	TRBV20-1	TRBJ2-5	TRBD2	TGCAGTGCTAGAGCCCCCCGTTTTTGGGTCGAAGGGACTAGCGGGAGTTTTTTCCAAGAGACCCAGTACTTC	CSARAPRFWVEGTSGSFFQETQYF
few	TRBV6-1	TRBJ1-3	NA	TGTGCCAGCAGTCCAGACGCCTCTGGAAACACCATATATTTT	CASSPDASGNTIYF
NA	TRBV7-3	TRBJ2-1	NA	TGTGCCAGCAGCTTAATCGGGGAGTACAATGAGCAGTTCTTC	CASSLIGEYNEQFF
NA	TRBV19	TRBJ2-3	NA	TGTGCCAGTAGTTTAGGGACCAGGGGCGATACGCAGTATTTT	CASSLGTRGDTQYF
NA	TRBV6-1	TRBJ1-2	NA	TGTGCCAGCAGTCTAGGGGGGGCGCACTATGGCTACACCTTC	CASSLGGAHYGYTF
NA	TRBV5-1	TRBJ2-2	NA	TGCGCCAGCAGCCCGGGACCGCCCACCGGGGAGCTGTTTTTT	CASSPGPPTGELFF
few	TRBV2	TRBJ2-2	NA	TGTGCCAGCAGTCCGACTAGTCGCACCGGGGAGCTGTTTTTT	CASSPTSRTGELFF
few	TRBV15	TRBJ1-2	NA	TGTGCCACCAGCAGAGATCGCGGAAATTATGGCTACACCTTC	CATSRDRGNYGYTF
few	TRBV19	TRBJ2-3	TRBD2	TGTGCCAGTGGGACTAGCGGGAGTTACGATACGCAGTATTTT	CASGTSGSYDTQYF
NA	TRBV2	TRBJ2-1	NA	TGTGCCAGCAGAGACAGCATGAGCTCCTACAATGAGCAGTTCTTC	CASRDSMSSYNEQFF
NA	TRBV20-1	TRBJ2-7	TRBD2	TGCAGTGCATCAAGCGGGAGGGCCTACGAGCAGTACTTC	CSASSGRAYEQYF
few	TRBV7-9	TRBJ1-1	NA	TGTGCCAGCAGCCCCCTGAACACTGAAGCTTTCTTT	CASSPLNTEAFF
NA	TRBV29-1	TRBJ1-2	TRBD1	TGCAGCGCCCGGACAGGGGGAGCTAACTATGGCTACACCTTC	CSARTGGANYGYTF
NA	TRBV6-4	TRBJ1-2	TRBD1	TGTGCCAGCAGTGAAACAGGGGAGAGGGGCCTCTATGGCTACACCTTC	CASSETGERGLYGYTF
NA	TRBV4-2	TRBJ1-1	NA	TGTGCCAGCAGCCAAGAGGGGACGCGAGTGAACACTGAAGCTTTCTTT	CASSQEGTRVNTEAFF
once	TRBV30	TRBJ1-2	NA	TGTGCCTGGAGTTTTCAACCCCGCGGCTACACCTTC	CAWSFQPRGYTF
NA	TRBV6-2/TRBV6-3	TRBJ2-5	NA	TGTGCCAGCAGTTACAGGGCTCAAGAGACCCAGTACTTC	CASSYRAQETQYF
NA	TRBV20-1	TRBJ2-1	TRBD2	TGCAGTGCTAGTCGGGCTAGCGGGATAAATGAGCAGTTCTTC	CSASRASGINEQFF
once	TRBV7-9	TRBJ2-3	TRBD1	TGTGCCAGCAGACCGATTCCGGGACAGGGAAGCACAGATACGCAGTATTTT	CASRPIPGQGSTDTQYF
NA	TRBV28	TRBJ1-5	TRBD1	TGTGCCAGCAGTTCCGGACAGGGCTTTCAGCCCCAGCATTTT	CASSSGQGFQPQHF
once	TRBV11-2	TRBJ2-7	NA	TGTGCCAGCAGCCCTTTCGGTCTTAGCTCCTACGAGCAGTACTTC	CASSPFGLSSYEQYF
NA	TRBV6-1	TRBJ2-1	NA	TGTGCCAGCAGCCGCGGATTGGGACACAATGAGCAGTTCTTC	CASSRGLGHNEQFF
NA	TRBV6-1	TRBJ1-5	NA	TGTGCCAGCAGTGCTGCAGGCAACTCTTGGCAGCCCCAGCATTTT	CASSAAGNSWQPQHF
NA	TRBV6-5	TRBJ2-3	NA	TGTGCCAGCAGTTTAGGCGGGCGGACAGATACGCAGTATTTT	CASSLGGRTDTQYF
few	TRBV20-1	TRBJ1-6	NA	TGCAGTGCCTCAGGGGCTACTGTTTCACCCCTCCACTTT	CSASGATVSPLHF
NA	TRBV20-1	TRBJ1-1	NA	TGCAGTGCTAGCGGATCGGAGGCCCGAACGGACACTGAAGCTTTCTTT	CSASGSEARTDTEAFF
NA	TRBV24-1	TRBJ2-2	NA	TGTGCCACCAGTGATCCAGGTTGGGGCAGAACCGGGGAGCTGTTTTTT	CATSDPGWGRTGELFF
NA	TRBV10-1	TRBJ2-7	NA	TGCGCCAGCAGTGAGTCCCCTAGCGACGAGCAGTACTTC	CASSESPSDEQYF
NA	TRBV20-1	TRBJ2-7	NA	TGCAGTGCTACCAGTCGGACTGGCTACGAGCAGTACTTC	CSATSRTGYEQYF
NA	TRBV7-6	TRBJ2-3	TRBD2	TGTGCCAGCGACTGGACTAGCGGGGGCTCAGATACGCAGTATTTT	CASDWTSGGSDTQYF